This T cell receptor beta chain was sequenced during a study of CD8+ T cells in alopecia areata. Study in general: Patients in the treated group were given tofacitinib by mouth, 5 to 10 mg twice a day. Tofacitinib treatment spanned 6 to 18 months, with 6 months off drug afterward.

This clone was seen only a few times. Its target is unknown. It was cDNA, reverse transcribed from extracted RNA, that served as the sequencing template. TCRdb's copy holds only in-frame clones and misses some; the assay was immunoSEQ multiplex PCR. The sample has under 250,000 clones, around three fifths seen once; the top ten hold 0.45%. General study findings and limits: Affected scalp, especially in alopecia totalis/universalis, had a higher clonality than normal scalp did.

The sequences come from CD4+ T cells sorted from blood, collected at week 0. This sequence was found in a human donor with alopecia areata.

CDR3 region: CSVDGTGGGNYEQYF. The CDR3, as DNA: TGCAGCGTTGACGGGACAGGGGGAGGAAACTACGAGCAGTACTTC. The rearrangement joins TRBV29-1 to TRBJ2-7; 11 bases map to TRBD1. The germline V gene has CDR1 SQVTM and CDR2 ANQGSEA. The CDR3 extends over 15 amino acids. With V trimmed by 3 bases and J by 3 bases, 7 bases remained unmatched.